These T cell receptor beta chains were read from a single sample in a study of OX40 agonist ivuxolimab in advanced cancers. Only in-frame clones appear in the TCRdb table, and some are missing; sequencing was by immunoSEQ multiplex PCR. The table includes 70,000 or so clones, 88% detected once. The starting material was CD4+ or CD8+ T cells sorted from blood, obtained in a trial of the OX40 agonist ivuxolimab. The receptors originated from an adult with an advanced solid tumor such as melanoma, head and neck, liver or kidney cancer. Each CDR3 is given with its conserved first and last residue. The D gene is left open where the match is weak. Some rows have no size entry. The others give once, few or many, or a class for an expanded clone.

v_gene: TRBV30
abundance: -
d_gene: TRBD1
j_gene: TRBJ2-3
CDR3nt: TGTGCCTGGAGTCGTAGGGACAGGGAAAATACGCAGTATTTT
CDR3aa: CAWSRRDRENTQYF

v_gene: TRBV7-2
abundance: -
d_gene: TRBD2
j_gene: TRBJ2-7
CDR3nt: TGTGCCAGCAGCTTAGATAGCGGGACAACCTACGAGCAGTACTTC
CDR3aa: CASSLDSGTTYEQYF

v_gene: TRBV18
abundance: -
d_gene: -
j_gene: TRBJ1-3
CDR3nt: TGTGCCAGCTCACCTTCGGTTAGAAACACCATATATTTT
CDR3aa: CASSPSVRNTIYF

v_gene: TRBV19
abundance: once
d_gene: -
j_gene: TRBJ2-5
CDR3nt: TGTGCCAGTAGTAAGGACCAAGAGACCCAGTACTTC
CDR3aa: CASSKDQETQYF

v_gene: TRBV19
abundance: -
d_gene: TRBD1
j_gene: TRBJ2-7
CDR3nt: TGTGCCAGTAGTATAGGGACAGGGGACACCTACGAGCAGTACTTC
CDR3aa: CASSIGTGDTYEQYF

v_gene: TRBV27
abundance: -
d_gene: -
j_gene: TRBJ2-3
CDR3nt: TGTGCCAGCAACAAGCTTAACACAGATACGCAGTATTTT
CDR3aa: CASNKLNTDTQYF

v_gene: TRBV19
abundance: -
d_gene: TRBD1
j_gene: TRBJ1-1
CDR3nt: TGTGCCACCTCCTTAGGGACAGGGAGTGCTTTCTTT
CDR3aa: CATSLGTGSAFF

v_gene: TRBV27
abundance: -
d_gene: -
j_gene: TRBJ2-6
CDR3nt: TGTGCCAGCAGTTGGAGCTCTGGGGCCAACGTCCTGACTTTC
CDR3aa: CASSWSSGANVLTF

v_gene: TRBV21-1
abundance: -
d_gene: -
j_gene: TRBJ2-3
CDR3nt: TGTGCCAGCAGCATTGATCAAGCGGGACCATTCGCCCATGAGTATACGCAGTATTTT
CDR3aa: CASSIDQAGPFAHEYTQYF

v_gene: TRBV6-1
abundance: -
d_gene: TRBD1
j_gene: TRBJ2-3
CDR3nt: TGTGCCAGCGGCTGGACAGGGATTCAAGATACGCAGTATTTT
CDR3aa: CASGWTGIQDTQYF

v_gene: TRBV7-9
abundance: -
d_gene: -
j_gene: TRBJ2-2
CDR3nt: TGTGCCAGCAGCCCGTACACCGGGAAGCTGTTTTTT
CDR3aa: CASSPYTGKLFF

v_gene: TRBV6-6
abundance: -
d_gene: -
j_gene: TRBJ1-3
CDR3nt: TGTGCCAGCAGTACGCAGGAGGGCACCATATATTTT
CDR3aa: CASSTQEGTIYF

v_gene: TRBV5-6
abundance: once
d_gene: -
j_gene: TRBJ2-7
CDR3nt: TGTGCCAGCAGCTTGGGGGTAACTACCTACGAGCAGTACTTC
CDR3aa: CASSLGVTTYEQYF

v_gene: TRBV5-1
abundance: -
d_gene: TRBD1
j_gene: TRBJ1-1
CDR3nt: TGCGCCAGCAGACCCCGGGACAGGGTGTTCCGAGCTTTCTTT
CDR3aa: CASRPRDRVFRAFF

v_gene: TRBV28
abundance: -
d_gene: -
j_gene: TRBJ2-2
CDR3nt: TGTGCCAGCGATGCCGGGACACAGAACACCGGGGAGCTGTTTTTT
CDR3aa: CASDAGTQNTGELFF

v_gene: TRBV28
abundance: -
d_gene: TRBD1
j_gene: TRBJ2-7
CDR3nt: TGTGCCAGCAGTTCCACCGGGACAGGGGCTAGAGAGCAGTACTTC
CDR3aa: CASSSTGTGAREQYF

v_gene: TRBV15
abundance: -
d_gene: -
j_gene: TRBJ1-1
CDR3nt: TGTGCCACCAGCAGAGATATTAAGGGGGATGAAGCTTTCTTT
CDR3aa: CATSRDIKGDEAFF